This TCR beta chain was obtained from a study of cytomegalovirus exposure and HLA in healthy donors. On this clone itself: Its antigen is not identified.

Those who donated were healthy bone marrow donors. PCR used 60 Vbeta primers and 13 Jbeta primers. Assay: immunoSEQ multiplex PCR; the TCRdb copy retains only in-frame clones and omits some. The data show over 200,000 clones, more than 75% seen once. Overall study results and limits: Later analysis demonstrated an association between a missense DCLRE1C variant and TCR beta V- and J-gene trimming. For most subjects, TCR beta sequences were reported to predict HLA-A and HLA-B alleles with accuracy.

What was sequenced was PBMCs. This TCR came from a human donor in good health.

The CDR3 reads CASSQGGQGESSYNEQFF. CDR3 in DNA: TGCGCCAGCAGCCAAGGGGGACAGGGGGAGAGCTCCTACAATGAGCAGTTCTTC. The chain joins TRBV4-1 to TRBJ2-1, with TRBD1 matching over 11 bases. The CDR3 consists of 18 residues. V was clipped by 1 base and J by 0 bases; unmatched bases: 5. Germline loops: CDR1 MGHRA, CDR2 YSYEKL.